The 2 T cell receptor beta chains presented below share a single source sample, sequenced in a study of blood T cell repertoires in COVID-19. Only in-frame clones appear in the TCRdb table, and some are missing; sequencing was by immunoSEQ multiplex PCR. This table has a few hundred thousand clones, 70% to 85% appearing once. The sequencing sample was made of peripheral blood. The receptors come from a human donor with COVID-19, enrolled during active disease. The donor label of this sample is uncertain.

The rearrangement uses TRBV2 and TRBJ1-5; tentative D call: TRBD1 (6 bases). The CDR3 has 16 amino acids. V was trimmed by 6 bases and J by 3 bases, leaving 18 bases between them. CDR1 is SNHLY and CDR2 is FYNNEI in the germline V gene. The CDR3 sequence: CASSIGPGQINQPQHF. For the CDR3, the DNA is TGTGCCAGCAGCATCGGCCCCGGACAGATCAATCAGCCCCAGCATTTT.

The CDR3 DNA follows: TGTGCCTTTACTAGCGGGGGATCCTACGAGCAGTACTTC. Translation gives CAFTSGGSYEQYF. V and J are TRBV30 and TRBJ2-7; 11 positions match TRBD2. CDR3 length: 13 residues. The J segment lost 1 base and the V segment lost 7 bases, leaving 3 bases of the junction unmatched. CDR1 and CDR2 from the germline V gene are GTSNPN and SVGIG (reference sequence).